The 22 T cell receptor beta chains listed next were all sequenced from one sample in a study of control samples from healthy donors and cancer patients. Clones were sequenced by immunoSEQ multiplex PCR, and TCRdb holds only the in-frame ones, with some missing. Altogether about 140,000 clones are present, about 90% being singletons, with the ten largest covering more than 6.5%. Sequencing was done on a sample of blood. These TCRs come from a man between 18 and 29 years old in good health.

On this clone: Different DNA sequences within this sample yield the same CDR3. The chain links TRBV5-1 to TRBJ2-1; 10 bases line up with TRBD2. Germline V gene lookup returns CDR1 SGHRS and CDR2 YFSETQ. This CDR3 is built from 15 residues. With V trimmed by 2 bases and J by 7 bases, 6 bases remained unmatched. CDR3 nucleotides: TGCGCCAGCAGCTTAGGTCTAGCGGGGGATAATGAGCAGTTCTTC. As protein: CASSLGLAGDNEQFF.

The V and J genes are TRBV7-9 and TRBJ1-2; maybe TRBD1 (5 bases). The CDR3 is 16 residues long. The V end lost 5 bases, the J end lost 3 bases, and 19 bases lay between the germline ends. Germline V gene sequence: CDR1 SEHNR, CDR2 FQNEAQ (reference sequence). As DNA, the CDR3 is TGTGCCAGCAGCGCCACGACAGACCTCAGGGACTATGGCTACACCTTC. This translates into CASSATTDLRDYGYTF.

The DNA of the CDR3 is TGTGCCAGCAGCCGCCGCCCTGAATGGGGGCTGGGTACTGAAGCTTTCTTT. Its translation: CASSRRPEWGLGTEAFF. V is TRBV14 and J is TRBJ1-1; possibly TRBD1 for D (6 bases). This CDR3 is built from 17 residues. V lost 4 bases to trimming and J lost 5 bases, with 23 bases between them. Germline-derived CDR1 and CDR2 are SGHDN and FVKESK.

As concerns this clone: The junction and the germline gene differ at one end; a read error may be behind it. V and J are TRBV3-1 (or the pseudogene TRBV3-2) and TRBJ1-5, with D uncertain. Germline V gene lookup returns CDR1 LGHDT and CDR2 YNNKEL (reference sequence). The CDR3 sequence is 13 residues long. CDR3 bases: TGTACCAGCAGCCAAGAGCCTAATCAGCCCCAGCATTTT. This encodes CTSSQEPNQPQHF.

The rearrangement links TRBV2 to TRBJ2-3; D is unclear. V dropped 4 bases and J dropped 1 base, with 6 bases sitting between them. This CDR3 has 13 residues. Germline values: CDR1 SNHLY, CDR2 FYNNEI. Here the CDR3 reads CASSVGRTDTQYF. The DNA of the CDR3 is TGTGCCAGCAGTGTCGGCCGCACAGATACGCAGTATTTT.

The chain has TRBV19 and TRBJ2-3; the match to TRBD1 covers 10 bases. J gave up 4 bases and V 4 bases, and 14 bases lay outside the gene matches. CDR1 is LNHDA and CDR2 is SQIVND in the germline V gene (reference sequence). CDR3 size: 18 residues. The CDR3 is CASSRFPLPTGGSDTQYF. The CDR3 bases are TGTGCCAGTAGTAGGTTTCCTCTCCCGACAGGGGGCTCAGATACGCAGTATTTT.

The chain recombines TRBV28 with TRBJ1-1; D not certain. CDR1 is MDHEN and CDR2 is SYDVKM in the germline V gene. The V gene lost 4 bases and the J gene lost 1 base, with 7 bases spanning the gap. The CDR3 length is 13 residues. CDR3: CASSSPANTEAFF. CDR3 DNA: TGTGCCAGCAGTTCGCCAGCGAACACTGAAGCTTTCTTT.

This clone was picked up a small number of times. This chain connects TRBV18 to TRBJ1-6, with 9 bases lining up with TRBD1. Germline V gene lookup returns CDR1 KGHSH and CDR2 LQKENI. With V trimmed by 6 bases and J by 7 bases, 13 bases remained unmatched. This CDR3 contains 17 residues. CDR3 sequence: CASSNPQGAIGNSPLHF. The CDR3 nucleotides are TGTGCCAGCTCGAACCCACAGGGGGCAATTGGAAATTCACCCCTCCACTTT.

The chain has TRBV19 and TRBJ2-1; 7 nucleotides line up with TRBD1. CDR3 size: 14 residues. V dropped 6 bases and J dropped 4; count of bases not matched to a gene: 6. Per the germline V gene, CDR1 is LNHDA and CDR2 is SQIVND (reference sequence). The CDR3 region has the DNA TGTGCCAGTAGGATGACAGGGCATTACAATGAGCAGTTCTTC. Translation: CASRMTGHYNEQFF.

The gene calls are TRBV3-1 (or the pseudogene TRBV3-2) and TRBJ2-3; D not resolved. The CDR3 is 15 amino acids. Between the trimmed V and J ends, which lost 0 bases and 8 bases, there was a span of 15 bases. Germline V gives CDR1 LGHDT, CDR2 YNNKEL (reference sequence). CDR3 in amino acids: CASSQDVALGGTQYF. CDR3 in DNA: TGTGCCAGCAGCCAAGATGTAGCCCTCGGCGGTACGCAGTATTTT.

V gene TRBV19 combines with J gene TRBJ1-6; D perhaps matches TRBD1 (6 bases). CDR1 LNHDA and CDR2 SQIVND come from the germline V gene (reference sequence). This CDR3 has 15 residues. Trimming removed 5 bases from V and 5 bases from J, with 13 bases in between. CDR3 bases: TGTGCCAGTAGTCCCCGGGACACCGATAATTCACCCCTCCACTTT. Translating gives CASSPRDTDNSPLHF.

The chain uses TRBV7-2 and TRBJ1-2; a weak D match, TRBD1 (6 bases). The CDR3 runs to 13 residues. Trimming shortened V by 3 bases and J by 8 bases, and 13 bases separated the two germline ends. From germline, CDR1 is SGHTA and CDR2 FQGNSA. In DNA, the CDR3 is TGTGCCAGCAGCTTCGGCAGGGGATACGGCTACACCTTC. It is translated as CASSFGRGYGYTF.

This clone was observed a single time. This rearrangement joins TRBV5-1 to TRBJ2-3; TRBD2 matches at 15 bases. This CDR3 has 18 amino acids. Unmatched junction bases numbered 9, after V lost 4 bases and J lost 3 bases. CDR1 and CDR2 (germline): SGHRS, YFSETQ. The CDR3 sequence is CASSPQGGTSGGTDTQYF. The DNA for the CDR3 is TGCGCCAGCAGCCCCCAAGGCGGGACTAGCGGGGGGACAGATACGCAGTATTTT.

The J gene is TRBJ1-2, the V gene TRBV6-6; D is perhaps TRBD1 (6 bases). This CDR3 comprises 14 residues. V lost 7 bases, J lost 2 bases, and 14 bases lay in between. The germline gives CDR1 MNHNY, CDR2 SVGAGI (reference sequence). The CDR3 spells CASMREGGNYGYTF. The CDR3 region has the DNA TGTGCCAGCATGCGCGAGGGGGGGAACTATGGCTACACCTTC.

This chain links TRBV23-1 with TRBJ1-2; D call uncertain. TRBV23-1 is reported as an ORF; its role is uncertain. Trimming removed 6 bases from V and 4 bases from J, with 18 bases in between. This CDR3 has 15 amino acids. The CDR3 loop is CASRFLTEGCYGYTF. CDR3 sequence (DNA): TGCGCCAGCAGGTTTCTGACTGAGGGCTGCTATGGCTACACCTTC.

This chain links TRBV4-3 with TRBJ2-3, with D possibly matching TRBD2 (6 bases). V lost 2 bases to trimming and J lost 4 bases, with 13 bases between them. From germline, CDR1 is LGHNA and CDR2 YSLEER. This CDR3 spans 15 amino acids. The CDR3 region is CASSQQSGTADTQYF. DNA of the CDR3: TGCGCCAGCAGCCAACAGTCAGGGACTGCAGATACGCAGTATTTT.

The V call is TRBV3-1 (or the pseudogene TRBV3-2), the J call TRBJ1-5; TRBD1 matches at 8 bases. From germline, CDR1 is LGHDT and CDR2 YNNKEL (reference sequence). Trimming cost V 2 bases and J 6 bases; bases outside gene matches: 9. The CDR3 runs 16 residues. CDR3 amino acids: CASSQFLAGGGQPQHF. The DNA for the CDR3 is TGTGCCAGCAGCCAATTTCTTGCAGGGGGCGGTCAGCCCCAGCATTTT.

The V gene is TRBV2, the J gene TRBJ2-3, with D possibly called TRBD1 or TRBD2 (5 bases each). V lost 10 bases and J lost 1, with 30 bases in between. CDR3 size: 19 residues. Germline loops: CDR1 SNHLY, CDR2 FYNNEI. This CDR3 is CATLGETLTEGLGTDTQYF. The CDR3 bases are TGTGCCACTTTGGGGGAGACCCTGACTGAGGGATTAGGCACAGATACGCAGTATTTT.

The J gene is TRBJ2-3, the V gene TRBV6-2 or TRBV6-3, with a possible D match to TRBD1 (6 bases). The CDR3 sequence is 15 residues long. V lost 2 bases and J 2 bases, leaving 11 bases between the germline ends. Germline V gene sequence: CDR1 MNHEY, CDR2 SVGEGT. This CDR3 reads CASSYIQGFTDTQYF. The CDR3, as DNA: TGTGCCAGCAGTTACATACAGGGATTCACAGATACGCAGTATTTT.

The V and J genes are TRBV4-3 and TRBJ2-7, with 7 bases aligning to TRBD1. The V gene end was trimmed by 2 bases and the J gene end by 0 bases; junction bases not matched to a gene: 4. Germline lookup yields CDR1 LGHNA and CDR2 YSLEER. The CDR3 consists of 15 residues. CDR3 DNA: TGCGCCAGCAGCCAAACTCGGGACAGCTCCTACGAGCAGTACTTC. It translates to CASSQTRDSSYEQYF.

This chain links TRBV7-9 with TRBJ2-5; D unclear. The length of the CDR3 is 14 residues. V was cut by 1 base and J by 5 bases, with 11 bases left in between. The germline V gene encodes CDR1 SEHNR and CDR2 FQNEAQ (reference sequence). CDR3 in amino acids: CASSLVPGAETQYF. The CDR3 coding sequence is TGTGCCAGCAGCTTAGTTCCCGGAGCGGAGACCCAGTACTTC.

This clone was counted a single time. This chain connects TRBV19 to TRBJ1-5; D possibly corresponds to TRBD1 (6 bases). CDR1 and CDR2 from the germline V gene are LNHDA and SQIVND (reference sequence). The CDR3 is 14 residues long. V lost 10 bases and J 4 bases, leaving 17 bases between the germline ends. The CDR3 loop reads CATQGGLLNQPQHF. CDR3 nucleotide sequence: TGTGCCACCCAAGGGGGGTTACTGAATCAGCCCCAGCATTTT.